The TCR beta chain described here comes from a study of glioma-infiltrating T cells after dendritic cell vaccination (dated by TCRdb to about 2016). Background for the entire study: Of the roughly 15 glioblastoma patients in the cohort, all drawn from Phase I and II dendritic cell vaccination trials, 9 were newly diagnosed and 6 had recurrent disease. Autologous tumor lysate-pulsed dendritic cell vaccination was administered to the patients between the early 2000s and the early 2010s. The vaccine was prepared from monocyte-derived dendritic cells that were cultured for roughly seven days with IL-4 and GM-CSF and then pulsed overnight with autologous tumor lysate. Patients received three intradermal dendritic cell vaccine injections at biweekly intervals in the arm below the axilla. In glioblastoma patients vaccinated with dendritic cells, deep sequencing of TCR beta CDR3 regions served to measure tumor-infiltrating lymphocyte content and to compare repertoires between tumor and blood. Survival after dendritic cell vaccination was correlated with TCR sequencing metrics such as TIL content and the overlap between tumor and blood repertoires. General findings and caveats noted by the study authors: The cohort was small and heterogeneous, and full blood and tumor sets were available for few patients, with initial-recurrent tumor pairs available for even fewer patients. The response model built on TCR overlap across three groups was characterized as speculative, with prospective validation still needed. TCR clonality showed no direct relationship with survival, which suggests that a diverse polyclonal response may be important. After dendritic cell vaccination, a higher estimated pretreatment TIL content predicted longer time to progression and longer overall survival.

About this clone: The antigen this receptor binds is unknown. It has no much larger one-base neighbor in the sample; base qualities were not kept.

In light of the paper, this sample's time point label describes: after dendritic cell vaccination, including at tumor progression/relapse. Patients were selected for having adequate residual fresh-frozen tumor tissue and more than two years of available survival data. Molecular status otherwise varied across the glioblastoma patients, but none of them carried an isocitrate dehydrogenase mutation. PBMC were collected before vaccination, two weeks after the third vaccination, and at tumor progression if tumor progression occurred. The Qiagen DNeasy Blood extraction Kit was used for extraction of genomic DNA. The cysteine opens and the phenylalanine closes a CDR3 of 15 amino acids. CDR3 DNA only is kept here, 45 bases in frame from base 1. Via the germline V gene (reference sequence), CDR1 is MNHEY and CDR2 SMNVEV. Unmatched junction bases come to 9, with V trimmed by 5 bases and J by 5 bases. The immunoSEQ assay amplified TCRB CDR3 regions from roughly 2.1 micrograms of genomic DNA, or from all available DNA when less than that amount was available. Multiplex PCR used 60 forward primers for TCR V beta segments and 13 reverse primers for J beta segments. To estimate reads per starting template, synthetic control templates were spiked into each sample at limiting dilution. The Illumina HiSeq System generated sequencing reads of 87 bp. The original methods were these. PCR and sequencing errors were removed by a nearest neighbor algorithm that merged closely related sequences. TCR overlap was measured as the percentage of unique tumor TCR beta sequences also present in the same patient's peripheral blood. TCRdb retrieved this table from immuneACCESS and kept in-frame rearrangements only. Not all clones are present; in checked studies, unresolved V genes account for under half, and no reason is known for the remainder. V, J and clone size reflect that table, while D and trimming were determined from the DNA. This sample holds 90,000 to 110,000 clones; nearly 90% were observed only once. The ten largest make up roughly 2.5% of the sample.

The TCR sequence derives from a human donor with glioblastoma. The sequences come from blood, collected after dendritic cell vaccination. Recombination connected TRBV27 to TRBJ1-2, and TRBD1 matches 9 of the central bases. The DNA sequence is as follows: TGTGCCAGCAGTCCGACGGACAGGGGAGGGTATGGCTACACCTTC. The translation is CASSPTDRGGYGYTF.